The rows below give T cell receptor beta chains drawn from one sample of a study of blood T cell repertoires in COVID-19. TCRdb keeps only in-frame clones here, not all; method: immunoSEQ multiplex PCR. The table lists roughly 350,000 clones, 75% to 90% of them singletons. The sample was peripheral blood. Receptor source: a woman in her forties or fifties with COVID-19, enrolled during active disease. CDR3s include the opening cysteine and the closing phenylalanine or tryptophan. The D gene is left open where the match is weak. For some rows the clone size is stated as once, few or many, or as a class when expanded; others skip it.

D gene	V gene	J gene	clone size	CDR3 DNA	CDR3 protein
TRBD1	TRBV5-1	TRBJ2-7	.	TGCGCCAGCAGCTTGGGGGACAGGGGCCACGAGCAGTACTTC	CASSLGDRGHEQYF
TRBD1	TRBV5-4	TRBJ1-2	.	TGTGCCAGCAGCTACCAGACAGGGGGATCCAGAGGTGGCTACACCTTC	CASSYQTGGSRGGYTF
.	TRBV5-4	TRBJ2-7	.	TGTGCCAGCAGCTTGGTATCTCCGAGCTACGAGCAGTACTTC	CASSLVSPSYEQYF
TRBD2	TRBV25-1	TRBJ2-7	.	TGTGCCAGAAGCTCGAACGACAGCGGGGCGACCTACGAGCAGTACTTC	CARSSNDSGATYEQYF
.	TRBV6-2/TRBV6-3	TRBJ1-1	.	TGTGCCAGCAGTTTCACAGGGTCGGGCACTGAAGCTTTCTTT	CASSFTGSGTEAFF
TRBD1	TRBV30	TRBJ1-5	few	TGTGCCTGGAGTGTAGGGACAGGGGATCAGCCCCAGCATTTT	CAWSVGTGDQPQHF
.	TRBV27	TRBJ2-3	.	TGTGCCAGCTCCGCTAGGTGGAGCACAGATACGCAGTATTTT	CASSARWSTDTQYF
TRBD2	TRBV7-8	TRBJ2-2	.	TGTGCCAGCAGCCTGGGACTAGCGGGAGGGCGGGGCACCGGGGAGCTGTTTTTT	CASSLGLAGGRGTGELFF
TRBD1	TRBV18	TRBJ1-4	.	TGTGCCAGCTCACCACCGAGCGGCGGGACAGGGCTAAAACTGTTTTTT	CASSPPSGGTGLKLFF
TRBD2	TRBV5-1	TRBJ2-1	.	TGCGCCAGCAGCCACAGAAATAGCGGGAGAGTTGCCAATGAGCAGTTCTTC	CASSHRNSGRVANEQFF
TRBD2	TRBV5-1	TRBJ2-7	.	TGCGCCAGCAGCTTGGCCTCTAGCGGGTCCCCGCGTTACGAGCAGTACTTC	CASSLASSGSPRYEQYF
.	TRBV24-1	TRBJ2-1	.	TGTGCCACCAGTGATTTCGTAGCGTCCACCTACAATGAGCAGTTCTTC	CATSDFVASTYNEQFF
.	TRBV30	TRBJ1-1	.	TGTGCCTGGAGTGTGCAGGGAACTGAAGCTTTCTTT	CAWSVQGTEAFF
TRBD2	TRBV5-4	TRBJ2-5	.	TGTGCCAGCAGCCGCCGGACTAGCGGGATGGAGACCCAGTACTTC	CASSRRTSGMETQYF
.	TRBV10-2	TRBJ1-3	.	TGCGCCAGCAGTCCAGGTCGGGGAAACACCATATATTTT	CASSPGRGNTIYF
TRBD2	TRBV5-5	TRBJ2-5	.	TGTGCCAGCAGCGGCGACTGGGGGGTAGCGGGAGTACCAGAGACCCAGTACTTC	CASSGDWGVAGVPETQYF
TRBD1	TRBV5-1	TRBJ2-3	.	TGCGCCAGCGGAACAGGGGGTAGGGACACAGATACGCAGTATTTT	CASGTGGRDTDTQYF
.	TRBV18	TRBJ1-1	few	TGTGCCAGCTCACCACAGGTTACAGCGAACACTGAAGCTTTCTTT	CASSPQVTANTEAFF
TRBD2	TRBV5-1	TRBJ2-5	.	TGCGCCAGCAGCTTGGGACTAGCGGGTACAGAGACCCAGTACTTC	CASSLGLAGTETQYF
TRBD1	TRBV25-1	TRBJ1-1	.	TGTGCCAGCAGCGACAGGGGCACTGAAGCTTTCTTT	CASSDRGTEAFF
.	TRBV30	TRBJ2-5	.	TGTGCCTGGAGTCCGGGTCCCACGGGGACCCAGTACTTC	CAWSPGPTGTQYF
TRBD1	TRBV29-1	TRBJ2-1	.	TGCAGCGAAAATACAGGGGATGAGCAGTTCTTC	CSENTGDEQFF
.	TRBV5-6	TRBJ1-2	.	TGTGCCAGCAGCTTTCACGTGGCGGACTATGGCTACACCTTC	CASSFHVADYGYTF
TRBD1	TRBV27	TRBJ1-2	.	TGTGCCAGCAGTCCGGGACAGTGGTATGGCTACACCTTC	CASSPGQWYGYTF
TRBD1	TRBV7-9	TRBJ1-3	few	TGTGCCAGCAGCCCGACAGGGATTGTAGTGAGCTCTGGAAACACCATATATTTT	CASSPTGIVVSSGNTIYF
.	TRBV11-2	TRBJ2-5	.	TGTGCCAGCAGCTTAGATCGGGGGACCCAGTACTTC	CASSLDRGTQYF
TRBD1	TRBV14	TRBJ2-1	.	TGTGCCAGCAGCCAAGGGACAGGGCACAATGAGCAGTTCTTC	CASSQGTGHNEQFF